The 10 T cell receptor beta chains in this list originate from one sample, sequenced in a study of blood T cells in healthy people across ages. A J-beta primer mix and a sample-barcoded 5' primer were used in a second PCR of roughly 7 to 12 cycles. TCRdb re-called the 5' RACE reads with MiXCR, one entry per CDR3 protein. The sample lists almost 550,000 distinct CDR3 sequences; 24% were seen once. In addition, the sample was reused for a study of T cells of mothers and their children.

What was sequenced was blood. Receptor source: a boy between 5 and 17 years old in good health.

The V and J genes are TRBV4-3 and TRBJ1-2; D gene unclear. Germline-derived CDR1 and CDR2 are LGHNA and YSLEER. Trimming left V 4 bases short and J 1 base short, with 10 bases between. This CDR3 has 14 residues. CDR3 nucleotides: TGCGCCAGCAGCCTCATTGGCGGTAACTATGGCTACACCTTC. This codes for CASSLIGGNYGYTF.

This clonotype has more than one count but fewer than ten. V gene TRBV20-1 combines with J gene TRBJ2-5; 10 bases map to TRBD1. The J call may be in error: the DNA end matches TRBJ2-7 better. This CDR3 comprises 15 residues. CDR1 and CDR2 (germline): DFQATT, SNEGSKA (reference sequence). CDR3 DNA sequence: TGCAGCGCCCAAGGGGCGACAGGGGGCATGTACGAGCAGTACTTC. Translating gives CSAQGATGGMYEQYF.

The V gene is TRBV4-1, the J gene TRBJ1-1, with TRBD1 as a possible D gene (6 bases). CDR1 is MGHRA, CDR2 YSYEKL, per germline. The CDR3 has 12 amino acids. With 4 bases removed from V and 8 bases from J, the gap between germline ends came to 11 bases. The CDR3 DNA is TGCGCCAGCAGCCGAACGGGGGGCGAAGCTTTCTTT. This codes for CASSRTGGEAFF.

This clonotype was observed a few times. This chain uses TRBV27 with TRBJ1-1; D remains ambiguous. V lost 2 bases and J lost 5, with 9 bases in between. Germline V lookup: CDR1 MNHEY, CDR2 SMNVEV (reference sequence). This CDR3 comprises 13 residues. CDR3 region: CASSLSWATEAFF. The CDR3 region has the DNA TGTGCCAGCAGTTTAAGTTGGGCAACTGAAGCTTTCTTT.

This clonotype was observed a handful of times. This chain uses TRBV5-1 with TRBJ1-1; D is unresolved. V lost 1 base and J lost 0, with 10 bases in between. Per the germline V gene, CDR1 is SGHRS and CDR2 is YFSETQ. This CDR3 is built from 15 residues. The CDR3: CASSLLVGLNTEAFF. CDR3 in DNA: TGCGCCAGCAGCTTGCTCGTAGGATTGAACACTGAAGCTTTCTTT.

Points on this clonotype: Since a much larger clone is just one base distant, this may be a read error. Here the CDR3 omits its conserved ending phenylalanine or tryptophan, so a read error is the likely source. DNA for the CDR3: TGTGCCAGCAGTCTTCAGGGGCGAGCCAACGTCCTGACTCTC. Translation gives CASSLQGRANVLTL. The J gene is TRBJ2-6, the V gene TRBV28, with a tentative D call TRBD1 (6 bases). From germline, CDR1 is MDHEN and CDR2 SYDVKM. The CDR3 loop spans 14 amino acids. Trimming pared 5 bases from V and 7 bases from J, leaving 12 bases between.

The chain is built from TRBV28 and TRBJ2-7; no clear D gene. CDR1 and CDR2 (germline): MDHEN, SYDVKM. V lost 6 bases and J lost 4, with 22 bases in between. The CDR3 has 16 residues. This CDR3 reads CASSAVRGNGIYEQYF. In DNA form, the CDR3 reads TGTGCCAGCAGCGCCGTACGAGGCAATGGAATATACGAGCAGTACTTC.

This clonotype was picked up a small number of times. CDR3 sequence: CASSQVLTGQEKLFF. In DNA form, the CDR3 reads TGTGCCAGCAGCCAAGTGTTGACAGGACAGGAAAAACTGTTTTTT. This sequence joins TRBV3-1 and TRBJ1-4; D perhaps matches TRBD1 (6 bases). The CDR3 runs to 15 residues. Trimming took off 1 base at V and 8 bases at J, with 14 bases between the two ends. From germline, CDR1 is LGHDT and CDR2 YNNKEL (reference sequence).

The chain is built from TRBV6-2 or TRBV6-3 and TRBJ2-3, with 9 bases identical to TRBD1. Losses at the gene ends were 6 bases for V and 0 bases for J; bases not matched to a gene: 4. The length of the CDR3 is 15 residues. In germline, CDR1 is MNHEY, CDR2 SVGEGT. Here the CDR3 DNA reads TGTGCCAGCAGACGGGACAGGGCGAGCACAGATACGCAGTATTTT. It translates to CASRRDRASTDTQYF.

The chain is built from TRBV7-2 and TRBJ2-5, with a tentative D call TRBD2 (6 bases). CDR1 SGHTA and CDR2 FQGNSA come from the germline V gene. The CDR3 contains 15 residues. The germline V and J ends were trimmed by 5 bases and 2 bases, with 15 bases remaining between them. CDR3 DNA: TGTGCCAGCAGCGTCGCGGGGACCCTGCAAGAGACCCAGTACTTC. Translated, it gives CASSVAGTLQETQYF.